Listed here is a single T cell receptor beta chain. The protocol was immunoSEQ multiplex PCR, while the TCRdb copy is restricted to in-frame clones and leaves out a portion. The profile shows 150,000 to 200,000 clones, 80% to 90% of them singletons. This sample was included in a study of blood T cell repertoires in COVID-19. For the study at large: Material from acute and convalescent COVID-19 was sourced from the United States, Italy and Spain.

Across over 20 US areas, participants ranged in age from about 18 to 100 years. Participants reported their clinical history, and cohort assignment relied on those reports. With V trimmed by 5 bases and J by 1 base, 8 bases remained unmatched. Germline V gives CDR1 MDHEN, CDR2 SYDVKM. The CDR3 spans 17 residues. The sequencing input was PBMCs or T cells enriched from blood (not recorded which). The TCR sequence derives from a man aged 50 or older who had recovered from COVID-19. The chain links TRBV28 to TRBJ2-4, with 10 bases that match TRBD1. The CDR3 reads CASSVAGTGVAKNIQYF. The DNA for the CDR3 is TGTGCCAGCAGTGTAGCCGGGACAGGGGTCGCCAAAAACATTCAGTACTTC.